These 18 T cell receptor beta chains were all obtained from the same sample, sequenced in a study of blood T cells in healthy people across ages. PCR was performed a second time for about 7 to 12 cycles using a sample-barcoded 5' primer and a J-beta primer mix. TCRdb recomputed calls from the 5' RACE reads with MiXCR, one row per CDR3 protein. Among around 1,000,000 distinct CDR3 sequences listed, more than 30% were seen once. Sequencing was performed on blood. The receptors come from a young man in good health.

This clonotype occurred once. A read error may account for a junction end that differs from germline. The chain joins TRBV7-9 to TRBJ2-4; 7 positions agree with TRBD1. This CDR3 has 15 amino acids. In germline, CDR1 is SEHNR, CDR2 FQNEAQ (reference sequence). CDR3 DNA sequence: TGTGCCGGCAGTCCACAGGGGTCGGCCAAAAACATTCAGTACTTC. This sequence encodes CAGSPQGSAKNIQYF.

The rearrangement uses TRBV20-1 and TRBJ1-1, with D possibly TRBD1 on 5 matching bases. Germline V gives CDR1 DFQATT, CDR2 SNEGSKA (reference sequence). The CDR3 extends over 15 amino acids. V was cut by 0 bases and J by 4 bases, with 15 bases left in between. CDR3 nucleotide sequence: TGCAGTGCTAGAGACCCCTCCCAGGGCGGCACTGAAGCTTTCTTT. It encodes CSARDPSQGGTEAFF.

The chain joins TRBV5-1 to TRBJ2-5; 10 nucleotides align to TRBD1. This CDR3 spans 15 amino acids. Germline V gives CDR1 SGHRS, CDR2 YFSETQ. Trimming removed 3 bases from V and 5 bases from J; junction bases left unmatched: 7. CDR3 residues: CASSWGTGEGETQYF. The CDR3, as DNA: TGCGCCAGCAGCTGGGGGACAGGGGAAGGGGAGACCCAGTACTTC.

This clonotype was seen more than once but under ten times. CDR3 sequence: CASSLLGGDEQYF. CDR3 nucleotides: TGTGCCAGCAGCTTATTGGGCGGGGACGAGCAGTACTTC. The chain has TRBV7-6 and TRBJ2-5; a weak D match, TRBD2 (6 bases). With the DNA end fitting TRBJ2-7 better, the J assignment may be wrong. This CDR3 is 13 amino acids long. In germline, CDR1 is SGHVS, CDR2 FNYEAQ.

This sequence joins TRBV4-2 and TRBJ2-5; no reliable D call. Near its end, the DNA agrees better with TRBJ2-7, so the J call may be wrong. Germline-derived CDR1 and CDR2 are LGHNA and YNFKEQ. This CDR3 spans 13 amino acids. DNA for the CDR3: TGTGCCAGCAGCCAAGGCCCTCTTGACGAGCAGTACTTC. The encoded protein is CASSQGPLDEQYF.

J is TRBJ1-2 and V is TRBV12-3 or TRBV12-4; 8 positions match TRBD1. The CDR3 has 19 residues. V shed 3 bases, J shed 8 bases, and the junction held 23 bases outside the gene matches. CDR3 nucleotide sequence: TGTGCCAGCAGTTTCAGTTTAGGGTCAGGGGGCCATGGAGAGGGGGGCTACACCTTC. Translated: CASSFSLGSGGHGEGGYTF.

V and J are TRBV7-2 and TRBJ2-7; 8 bases are shared with TRBD2. Germline values: CDR1 SGHTA, CDR2 FQGNSA. V shed 5 bases and J 4 bases; nucleotides not matched to a gene: 7. This CDR3 is built from 14 residues. The CDR3, as DNA: TGTGCCAGCAGCCCCTTTAGCGGGGTGTACGAGCAGTACTTC. The encoded protein is CASSPFSGVYEQYF.

In regard to this clonotype: The junction departs from the called germline gene at one end, perhaps through a read error. The chain uses TRBV18 and TRBJ1-1; 7 bases agree with TRBD1. The germline CDR1 and CDR2 sequences are KGHSH and LQKENI. The CDR3 is 17 amino acids. Here the CDR3 DNA reads TGTGCCAGCTCACCACGGGACAGAGGAATCCGGAACACTGAAGTTTTCTTT. Amino acids: CASSPRDRGIRNTEVFF.

This clonotype was seen only a few times. The CDR3 nucleotides are TGTGCCAGCATCGAGGGTGGGGAAAGAATTTTGAACACTGAAGCTTTCTTT. Residues: CASIEGGERILNTEAFF. The V and J genes are TRBV7-9 and TRBJ1-1; D gene unclear. This CDR3 region has 17 residues. Deletions cut 7 bases from V and 0 bases from J, with 21 bases between. Germline values: CDR1 SEHNR, CDR2 FQNEAQ (reference sequence).

This clonotype was picked up a small number of times. J is TRBJ2-2 and V is TRBV12-3 or TRBV12-4, with TRBD2 matching 13 bases. Trimming at V came to 5 bases and at J to 5 bases, leaving 8 bases not matched to a gene. The CDR3 is 17 residues long. In nucleotides, the CDR3 is TGTGCCAGCAGTCCCACTAGCGGGGGGGCCCGGACCGGGGAGCTGTTTTTT. Translating it yields CASSPTSGGARTGELFF.

There are a few counts of this clonotype. This chain uses TRBV7-9 with TRBJ1-1; D is ambiguous. In germline, CDR1 is SEHNR, CDR2 FQNEAQ (reference sequence). The V end lost 5 bases, the J end lost 6 bases, and 7 bases lay between the germline ends. The CDR3 contains 11 residues. The CDR3: CASSPSAEAFF. CDR3 in DNA: TGTGCCAGCAGCCCGAGCGCTGAAGCTTTCTTT.

Notes on this clonotype: A much bigger clone sits one base away, suggesting this may be a read error. V gene TRBV20-1 combines with J gene TRBJ2-1; the D is unclear. This CDR3 region has 12 residues. V was trimmed by 7 bases and J by 4 bases, leaving 11 bases between them. From germline, CDR1 is DFQATT and CDR2 SNEGSKA (reference sequence). The DNA for the CDR3 is TGCAGTGGACGAGCATCGTACAATGAGCAGTTCTTC. It codes for CSGRASYNEQFF.

The rearrangement links TRBV20-1 to TRBJ2-1, with TRBD1 identical over 8 bases. CDR1 is DFQATT, CDR2 SNEGSKA, per germline (reference sequence). The CDR3 extends over 15 amino acids. V shed 3 bases, J shed 7 bases, and the junction held 11 bases outside the gene matches. The CDR3 region has the DNA TGCAGTGCTAGTTTCCGGGACAGGAGACGGAATGAGCAGTTCTTC. Translation: CSASFRDRRRNEQFF.

In this sample, this clonotype turned up a few times. The rearrangement links TRBV12-3 or TRBV12-4 to TRBJ1-2, with D perhaps TRBD1 (5 bases). This CDR3 has 15 amino acids. V dropped 10 bases and J dropped 0 bases, with 18 bases sitting between them. CDR3 DNA: TGTGCCACGGAAGGGGTTTTCGAGTCTAACTATGGCTACACCTTC. Translation: CATEGVFESNYGYTF.

The chain combines TRBV6-1 with TRBJ1-5; perhaps TRBD1 as D (6 bases). This CDR3 spans 17 amino acids. Looked up from germline, CDR1 is MNHNS and CDR2 is SASEGT. V was cut by 5 bases and J by 3 bases, with 20 bases left in between. The CDR3 loop is CASSTAATGWDNQPQHF. CDR3 DNA sequence: TGTGCCAGCAGTACCGCCGCGACAGGTTGGGACAATCAGCCCCAGCATTTT.

This clonotype has a handful of counts. The rearrangement joins TRBV24-1 to TRBJ1-5; 8 bases align to TRBD1. Germline CDR1 KGHDR, CDR2 SFDVKD. The ends lost 3 bases at V and 6 bases at J; junction bases unmatched: 0. CDR3 length: 13 amino acids. Written as DNA, the CDR3 is TGTGCCACCAGTGATACAGGGGGTCAGCCCCAGCATTTT. It specifies CATSDTGGQPQHF.

The chain couples TRBV5-1 to TRBJ2-1; possible D gene TRBD2, 6 bases. V was clipped by 2 bases and J by 6 bases, with 12 bases between them. In germline, CDR1 is SGHRS, CDR2 YFSETQ. The CDR3 spans 14 residues. The CDR3: CASSLLEGTNEQFF. In DNA form, the CDR3 reads TGCGCCAGCAGCTTATTGGAGGGTACCAATGAGCAGTTCTTC. Complete variable domain (other parts from reference TRBV5-1 and TRBJ2-1): KAGVTQTPRYLIKTRGQQVTLSCSPISGHRSVSWYQQTPGQGLQFLFEYFSETQRNKGNFPGRFSGRQFSNSRSEMNVSTLELGDSALYLCASSLLEGTNEQFFGPGTRLTVL.

On this clonotype: Relative to the germline gene, one junction end is altered; a read error may explain this. The chain is built from TRBV4-2 and TRBJ2-7, with 9 positions matching TRBD2. The germline CDR1 and CDR2 sequences are LGHNA and YNFKEQ. The CDR3 is 15 amino acids. CDR3 in DNA: TGTGCTAGCAGCCAAGGCCCTAGCGGGGCCTACGAGCAGTACTTC. Its protein product is CASSQGPSGAYEQYF.